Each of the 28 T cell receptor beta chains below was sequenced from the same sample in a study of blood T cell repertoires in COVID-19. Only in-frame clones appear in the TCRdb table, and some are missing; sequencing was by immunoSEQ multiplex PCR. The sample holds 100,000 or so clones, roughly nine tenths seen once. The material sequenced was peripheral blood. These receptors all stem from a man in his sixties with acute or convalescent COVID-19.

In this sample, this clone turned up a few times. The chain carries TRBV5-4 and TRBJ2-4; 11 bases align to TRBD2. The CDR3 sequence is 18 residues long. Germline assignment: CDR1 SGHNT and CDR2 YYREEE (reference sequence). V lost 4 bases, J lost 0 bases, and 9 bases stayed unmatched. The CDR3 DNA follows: TGTGCCAGCAGCGCCGAATTAGCGGGAGGGTTAGCCAAAAACATTCAGTACTTC. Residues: CASSAELAGGLAKNIQYF.

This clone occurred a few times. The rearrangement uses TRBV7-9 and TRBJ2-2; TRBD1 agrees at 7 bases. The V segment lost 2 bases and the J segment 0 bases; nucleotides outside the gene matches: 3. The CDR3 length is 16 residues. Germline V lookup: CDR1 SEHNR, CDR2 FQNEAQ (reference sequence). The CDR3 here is CASSLSGQANTGELFF. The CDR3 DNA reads TGTGCCAGCAGCTTATCCGGACAGGCGAACACCGGGGAGCTGTTTTTT.

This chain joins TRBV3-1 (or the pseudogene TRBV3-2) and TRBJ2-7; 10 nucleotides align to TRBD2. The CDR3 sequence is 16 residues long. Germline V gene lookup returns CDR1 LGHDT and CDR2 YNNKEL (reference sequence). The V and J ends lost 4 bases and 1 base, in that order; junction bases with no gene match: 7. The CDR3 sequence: CASSPWTSGSSYEQYF. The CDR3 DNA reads TGTGCCAGCAGCCCTTGGACTAGCGGTTCTTCCTACGAGCAGTACTTC.

CDR3 in amino acids: CASGGGGRWLRETQYF. The CDR3, as DNA: TGCGCCAGTGGGGGGGGCGGGAGATGGTTACGGGAGACCCAGTACTTC. J is TRBJ2-5 and V is TRBV10-1; a possible D gene is TRBD2 (7 bases). CDR3 length equals 16 residues. Deletions cut 9 bases from V and 5 bases from J, with 25 bases between. Germline loops: CDR1 WNHNN, CDR2 SYGVQD (reference sequence).

The CDR3 loop reads CASSLDSGGIDGYTF. The CDR3 region has the DNA TGTGCCAGCAGCTTAGATTCAGGGGGCATTGATGGCTACACCTTC. The chain carries TRBV11-2 and TRBJ1-2, with TRBD1 identical over 8 bases. V lost 0 bases and J lost 6; bases outside the gene matches: 6. Germline assignment: CDR1 SGHAT and CDR2 FQNNGV. This CDR3 has 15 amino acids. Together with reference TRBV11-2 and TRBJ1-2, the CDR3 gives the full variable domain: EAGVAQSPRYKIIEKRQSVAFWCNPISGHATLYWYQQILGQGPKLLIQFQNNGVVDDSQLPKDRFSAERLKGVDSTLKIQPAKLEDSAVYLCASSLDSGGIDGYTFGSGTRLTVV.

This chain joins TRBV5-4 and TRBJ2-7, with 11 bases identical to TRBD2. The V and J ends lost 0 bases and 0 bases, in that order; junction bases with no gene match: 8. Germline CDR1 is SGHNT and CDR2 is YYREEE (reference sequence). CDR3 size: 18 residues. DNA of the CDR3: TGTGCCAGCAGCTTGGCCTCCTCTACTAGCGGGAGCTCCTACGAGCAGTACTTC. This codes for CASSLASSTSGSSYEQYF.

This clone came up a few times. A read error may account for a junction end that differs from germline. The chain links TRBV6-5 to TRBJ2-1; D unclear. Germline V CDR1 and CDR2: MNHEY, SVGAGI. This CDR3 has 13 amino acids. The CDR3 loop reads CASSTSGSPPLLF. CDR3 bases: TGTGCCAGCAGTACCTCCGGGTCCCCTCCCCTACTCTTC.

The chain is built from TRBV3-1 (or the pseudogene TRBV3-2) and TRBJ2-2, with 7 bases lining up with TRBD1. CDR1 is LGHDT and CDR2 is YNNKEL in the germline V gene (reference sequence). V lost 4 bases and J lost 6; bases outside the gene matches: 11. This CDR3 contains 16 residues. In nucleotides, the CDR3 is TGTGCCAGCAGCCCTAGACAGGGAAGTAATTCCGGGGAGCTGTTTTTT. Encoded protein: CASSPRQGSNSGELFF.

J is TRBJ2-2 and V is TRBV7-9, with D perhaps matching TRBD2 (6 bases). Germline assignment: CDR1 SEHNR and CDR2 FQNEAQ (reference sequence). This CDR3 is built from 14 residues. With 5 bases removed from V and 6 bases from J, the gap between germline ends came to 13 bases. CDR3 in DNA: TGTGCCAGCAGCAAACTAGCAACTGCCGGGGAGCTGTTTTTT. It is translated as CASSKLATAGELFF.

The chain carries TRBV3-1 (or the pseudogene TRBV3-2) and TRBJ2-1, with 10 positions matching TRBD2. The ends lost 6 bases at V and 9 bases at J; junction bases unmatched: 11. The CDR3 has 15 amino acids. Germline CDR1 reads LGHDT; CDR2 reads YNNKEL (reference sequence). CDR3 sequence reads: CASSILAGGGGEQFF. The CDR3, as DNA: TGTGCCAGCAGTATTTTAGCGGGAGGTGGGGGTGAGCAGTTCTTC.

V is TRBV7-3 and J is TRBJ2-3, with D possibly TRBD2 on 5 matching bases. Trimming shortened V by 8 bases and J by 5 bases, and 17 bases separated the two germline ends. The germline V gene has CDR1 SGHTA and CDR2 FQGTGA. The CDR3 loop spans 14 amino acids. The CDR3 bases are TGTGCCAGCGCCAGCTCGACCGGGGTAGATACGCAGTATTTT. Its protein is CASASSTGVDTQYF.

Here the CDR3 DNA reads TGTGCCATCAGCGCGTCGGGGACTGGGGCCAACGTCCTGACTTTC. It specifies CAISASGTGANVLTF. This chain uses TRBV10-3 with TRBJ2-6, with D possibly matching TRBD2 (5 bases). The CDR3 extends over 15 amino acids. CDR1 ENHRY and CDR2 SYGVKD come from the germline V gene. V was pared by 6 bases and J by 2 bases, with 11 bases between.

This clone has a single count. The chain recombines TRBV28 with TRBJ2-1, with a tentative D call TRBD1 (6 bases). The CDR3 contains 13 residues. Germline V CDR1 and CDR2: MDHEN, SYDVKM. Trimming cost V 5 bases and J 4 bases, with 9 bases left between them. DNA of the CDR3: TGTGCCAGCAGTCCGACAGGTTACAATGAGCAGTTCTTC. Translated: CASSPTGYNEQFF.

The CDR3, as DNA: TGTGCCAGCATAGACAGGGCCTACGAGCAGTACGTC. It codes for CASIDRAYEQYV. V gene TRBV6-5 combines with J gene TRBJ2-7; 7 bases map to TRBD1. Germline V gene data show CDR1 as MNHEY and CDR2 as SVGAGI. The CDR3 is made up of 12 amino acids. The V and J ends lost 7 bases and 2 bases, in that order; junction bases with no gene match: 2.

CDR3 region: CASSSDRGGLNIQYF. DNA for the CDR3: TGTGCCAGCAGTTCGGACAGGGGCGGTCTCAACATTCAGTACTTC. The chain carries TRBV28 and TRBJ2-4; TRBD1 matches at 9 bases. Trimming at V came to 4 bases and at J to 7 bases, leaving 8 bases not matched to a gene. The length of the CDR3 is 15 residues. Germline assignment: CDR1 MDHEN and CDR2 SYDVKM.

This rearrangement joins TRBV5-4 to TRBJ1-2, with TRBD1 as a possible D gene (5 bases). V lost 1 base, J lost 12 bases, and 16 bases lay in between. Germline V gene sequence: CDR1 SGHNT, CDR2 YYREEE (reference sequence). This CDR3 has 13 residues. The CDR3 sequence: CASSLMQGEVDTF. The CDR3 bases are TGTGCCAGCAGCTTGATGCAGGGCGAGGTGGACACCTTC.

The CDR3 reads CASSRGWDQPQHF. The DNA for the CDR3 is TGTGCCAGCAGTCGAGGGTGGGATCAGCCCCAGCATTTT. The chain carries TRBV27 and TRBJ1-5; D remains ambiguous. The CDR3 sequence is 13 residues long. Germline CDR1 and CDR2: MNHEY and SMNVEV (reference sequence). The V end lost 5 bases, the J end lost 5 bases, and 10 bases lay between the germline ends.

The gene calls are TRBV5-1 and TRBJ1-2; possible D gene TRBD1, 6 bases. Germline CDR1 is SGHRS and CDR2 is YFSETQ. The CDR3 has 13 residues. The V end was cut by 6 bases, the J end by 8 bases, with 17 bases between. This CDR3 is CASNLGQGYGYTF. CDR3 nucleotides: TGCGCCAGCAATTTGGGCCAGGGGTACGGCTACACCTTC.

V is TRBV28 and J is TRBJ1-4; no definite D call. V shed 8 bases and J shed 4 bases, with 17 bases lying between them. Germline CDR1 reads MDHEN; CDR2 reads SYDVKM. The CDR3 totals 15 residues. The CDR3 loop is CASEEGGYLNEKLFF. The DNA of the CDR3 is TGTGCCAGCGAGGAGGGCGGCTACCTTAATGAAAAACTGTTTTTT. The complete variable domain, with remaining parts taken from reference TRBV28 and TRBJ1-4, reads DVKVTQSSRYLVKRTGEKVFLECVQDMDHENMFWYRQDPGLGLRLIYFSYDVKMKEKGDIPEGYSVSREKKERFSLILESASTNQTSMYLCASEEGGYLNEKLFFGSGTQLSVL.

The CDR3 reads CASSLDGGRIKETQYF. The CDR3 coding sequence is TGTGCCAGCAGCTTGGATGGCGGGAGAATTAAAGAGACCCAGTACTTC. The chain carries TRBV5-5 and TRBJ2-5; 7 bases map to TRBD2. V lost 0 bases to trimming and J lost 3 bases; unmatched junction nucleotides: 8. The CDR3 is 16 amino acids. Germline CDR1 and CDR2: SGHKS and YYEKEE (reference sequence).

The CDR3 DNA reads as TGTGCCAGCAGATTTGCGGGAGGGGCGAACACCGGGGAGCTGTTTTTT. As protein: CASRFAGGANTGELFF. The chain employs TRBV2 and TRBJ2-2; 9 nucleotides agree with TRBD2. Germline loops: CDR1 SNHLY, CDR2 FYNNEI. V was clipped by 6 bases and J by 0 bases; unmatched bases: 5. The CDR3 consists of 16 residues.

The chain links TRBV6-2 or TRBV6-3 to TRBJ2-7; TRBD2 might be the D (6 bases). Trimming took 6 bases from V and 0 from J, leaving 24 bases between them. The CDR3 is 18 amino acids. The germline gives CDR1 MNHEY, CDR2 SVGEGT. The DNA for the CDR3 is TGTGCCAGCAGCCTGTCGGGACTTAACCTGGGGGGCTCCTACGAGCAGTACTTC. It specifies CASSLSGLNLGGSYEQYF.

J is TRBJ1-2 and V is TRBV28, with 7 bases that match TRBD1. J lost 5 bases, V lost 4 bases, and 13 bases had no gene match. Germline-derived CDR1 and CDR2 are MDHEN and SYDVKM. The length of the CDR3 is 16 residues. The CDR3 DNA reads TGTGCCAGCAGTTCCCCGACAGGGTTAGGAAGGTATGGCTACACCTTC. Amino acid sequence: CASSSPTGLGRYGYTF.

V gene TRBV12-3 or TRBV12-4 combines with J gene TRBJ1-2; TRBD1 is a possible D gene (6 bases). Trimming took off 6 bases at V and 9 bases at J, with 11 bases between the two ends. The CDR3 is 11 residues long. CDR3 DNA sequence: TGTGCCAGCAGCGTACAGGGAAGCTACACCTTC. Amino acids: CASSVQGSYTF.

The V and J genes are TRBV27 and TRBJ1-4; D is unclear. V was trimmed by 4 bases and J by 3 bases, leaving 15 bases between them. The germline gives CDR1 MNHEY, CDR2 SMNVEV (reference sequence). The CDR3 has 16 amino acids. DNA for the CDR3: TGTGCCAGCAGTTCTGATTTCGGGGTTGCTAATGAAAAACTGTTTTTT. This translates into CASSSDFGVANEKLFF.

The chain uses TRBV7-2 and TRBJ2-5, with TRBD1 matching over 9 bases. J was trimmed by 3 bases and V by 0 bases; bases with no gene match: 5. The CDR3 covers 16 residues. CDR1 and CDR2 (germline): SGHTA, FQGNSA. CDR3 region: CASSLASTGGEETQYF. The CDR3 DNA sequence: TGTGCCAGCAGCTTAGCGAGCACAGGGGGCGAAGAGACCCAGTACTTC.

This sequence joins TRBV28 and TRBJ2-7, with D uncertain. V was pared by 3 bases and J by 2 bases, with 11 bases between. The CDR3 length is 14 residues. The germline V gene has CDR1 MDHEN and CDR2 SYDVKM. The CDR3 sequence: CASSFLVRTYEQYF. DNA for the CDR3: TGTGCCAGCAGTTTTCTAGTGAGGACCTACGAGCAGTACTTC.

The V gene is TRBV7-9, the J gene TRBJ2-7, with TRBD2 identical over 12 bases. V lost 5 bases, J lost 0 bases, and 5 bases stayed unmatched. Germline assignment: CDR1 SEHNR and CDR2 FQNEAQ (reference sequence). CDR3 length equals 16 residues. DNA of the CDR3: TGTGCCAGCAGCCGGACTAGCGGGGCGGGCTCCTACGAGCAGTACTTC. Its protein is CASSRTSGAGSYEQYF.